The 24 T cell receptor beta chains in this list originate from one sample, sequenced in a study of blood T cell repertoires in COVID-19. Sequenced by immunoSEQ multiplex PCR; TCRdb stores in-frame clones only, minus some. The sample includes approximately 140,000 clones, 70% to 85% of them seen just once. The sample taken for sequencing was peripheral blood. The source is a man aged 55 to 70 with acute or convalescent COVID-19.

The chain has TRBV4-3 and TRBJ1-4; D gene unclear. The CDR3 has 15 amino acids. CDR1 is LGHNA and CDR2 is YSLEER in the germline V gene. Deletions cut 0 bases from V and 0 bases from J, with 5 bases between. The chain's CDR3 is CASSQDRATNEKLFF. The DNA of the CDR3 is TGCGCCAGCAGCCAAGACCGTGCAACTAATGAAAAACTGTTTTTT.

This clone turned up a few times. The chain has TRBV27 and TRBJ2-4; D is uncertain. CDR1 MNHEY and CDR2 SMNVEV come from the germline V gene (reference sequence). Trimming shortened V by 5 bases and J by 0 bases, and 14 bases separated the two germline ends. This CDR3 is built from 16 residues. The CDR3 sequence: CASSPLLILAKNIQYF. The CDR3 coding sequence is TGTGCCAGCAGTCCCCTTTTGATACTAGCCAAAAACATTCAGTACTTC.

This clone was seen just once. The chain combines TRBV7-2 with TRBJ2-7; D not certain. The CDR3 is 13 residues long. Germline V CDR1 and CDR2: SGHTA, FQGNSA. V lost 2 bases, J lost 3 bases, and 8 bases lay in between. The DNA of the CDR3 is TGTGCCAGCAGCTTAAGGAGCGACTACGAGCAGTACTTC. It is translated as CASSLRSDYEQYF.

The chain links TRBV12-3 or TRBV12-4 to TRBJ1-1, with a tentative D call TRBD1 (5 bases). The V end lost 6 bases, the J end lost 4 bases, and 12 bases lay between the germline ends. The CDR3 runs to 13 residues. CDR3 nucleotide sequence: TGTGCCAGCAGAGATCAGGGTGGCACTGAAGCTTTCTTT. This sequence encodes CASRDQGGTEAFF.

This clone is a singleton in its sample. The chain uses TRBV19 and TRBJ2-1, with D tentatively TRBD2 (5 bases). Trimming stripped 3 bases from V and 4 bases from J, with 7 bases between. The CDR3 runs 13 residues. Germline values: CDR1 LNHDA, CDR2 SQIVND (reference sequence). The CDR3 sequence is CASSMRAYNEQFF. For the CDR3, the DNA is TGTGCCAGTAGTATGAGGGCATACAATGAGCAGTTCTTC.

V usage is TRBV6-2 or TRBV6-3 and J usage is TRBJ1-4, with unresolved D. Between the trimmed V and J ends, which lost 4 bases and 5 bases, there was a span of 8 bases. Germline V CDR1 and CDR2: MNHEY, SVGEGT. The CDR3 sequence is 13 residues long. As DNA, the CDR3 is TGTGCCAGCAGTTCGAGGTTAAATGAAAAACTGTTTTTT. This gives the protein CASSSRLNEKLFF.

This clone was seen a single time. The chain employs TRBV7-9 and TRBJ2-5, with 8 bases aligning to TRBD1. CDR3 length: 15 residues. The J segment lost 7 bases and the V segment lost 5 bases, leaving 12 bases of the junction unmatched. Germline V gives CDR1 SEHNR, CDR2 FQNEAQ (reference sequence). The CDR3 bases are TGTGCCAGCAGCGAAGACGGGACAGGCTCCAGGACCCAGTACTTC. It translates to CASSEDGTGSRTQYF.

The chain employs TRBV28 and TRBJ1-1; 8 bases are a match to TRBD1. CDR3 length: 16 residues. The V and J ends lost 2 bases and 0 bases, in that order; junction bases with no gene match: 5. Germline lookup yields CDR1 MDHEN and CDR2 SYDVKM. The DNA of the CDR3 is TGTGCCAGCAGTTTACCCAGGGGGCGAATGAACACTGAAGCTTTCTTT. It specifies CASSLPRGRMNTEAFF.

The V and J genes are TRBV7-8 and TRBJ1-3; D ambiguous. CDR3 length: 16 residues. The V end was cut by 0 bases, the J end by 0 bases, with 9 bases between. Looked up from germline, CDR1 is SGHVS and CDR2 is FQNEAQ. CDR3 loop: CASSLAAVGSGNTIYF. CDR3 sequence (DNA): TGTGCCAGCAGCTTAGCGGCGGTAGGCTCTGGAAACACCATATATTTT.

The J gene is TRBJ1-4, the V gene TRBV6-5, with D unresolved. The ends were cut back, 2 bases at V and 5 bases at J, with 9 bases in the middle. This CDR3 contains 14 residues. CDR1 is MNHEY and CDR2 is SVGAGI in the germline V gene. The CDR3 loop reads CASSYSPHNEKLFF. CDR3 coding DNA: TGTGCCAGCAGTTACAGCCCGCACAATGAAAAACTGTTTTTT.

The CDR3 DNA is TGTGCCATCAGTGTAGCGGGTGACGAGCAGTACTTC. The encoded protein is CAISVAGDEQYF. The rearrangement links TRBV10-3 to TRBJ2-7; TRBD2 matches at 7 bases. J lost 5 bases, V lost 4 bases, and 2 bases had no gene match. Germline values: CDR1 ENHRY, CDR2 SYGVKD. CDR3 length: 12 residues.

The chain couples TRBV6-6 to TRBJ1-1; D is perhaps TRBD1 (6 bases). Trimming cost V 0 bases and J 4 bases, with 15 bases left between them. The CDR3 sequence is 16 residues long. The V gene's germline CDR1 is MNHNY and CDR2 SVGAGI (reference sequence). CDR3: CASSYSSPGAGTEAFF. The CDR3 nucleotides read TGTGCCAGCAGTTACTCCTCCCCAGGGGCAGGCACTGAAGCTTTCTTT.

The chain uses TRBV5-5 and TRBJ1-1; maybe TRBD1 (5 bases). From germline, CDR1 is SGHKS and CDR2 YYEKEE (reference sequence). The CDR3 has 14 amino acids. The ends were cut back, 5 bases at V and 11 bases at J, with 22 bases in the middle. CDR3 sequence reads: CASSSGTHTSRAFF. Written as DNA, the CDR3 is TGTGCCAGCAGTTCCGGGACTCATACCTCGAGGGCTTTCTTT.

This chain links TRBV4-1 with TRBJ2-2, with 8 bases identical to TRBD2. Germline V gene data show CDR1 as MGHRA and CDR2 as YSYEKL. The CDR3 totals 17 residues. V trimming: 0 bases; J trimming: 3 bases; junction bases outside the gene matches: 6. The CDR3 is CASSQDRTSSHTGELFF. Written as DNA, the CDR3 is TGCGCCAGCAGCCAAGATCGGACTAGCTCCCACACCGGGGAGCTGTTTTTT.

The chain's CDR3 is CASSMTGGNEKLFF. The CDR3, as DNA: TGTGCCAGCAGTATGACAGGGGGGAATGAAAAACTGTTTTTT. This chain uses TRBV28 with TRBJ1-4, with TRBD1 matching over 9 bases. The CDR3 contains 14 residues. Losses at the gene ends were 5 bases for V and 5 bases for J; bases not matched to a gene: 3. Germline V gene data show CDR1 as MDHEN and CDR2 as SYDVKM.

The gene calls are TRBV5-1 and TRBJ2-2, with a possible D match to TRBD1 (6 bases). V was pared by 3 bases and J by 7 bases, with 22 bases between. Per germline, CDR1 SGHRS and CDR2 YFSETQ. This CDR3 region has 17 residues. The CDR3 region has the DNA TGCGCCAGCAGCTGGGCCTCAGGGGATGGTTCGATCGGGGAGCTGTTTTTT. It specifies CASSWASGDGSIGELFF.

This clone was counted ten times or more. J is TRBJ2-2 and V is TRBV7-6; 11 bases are a match to TRBD2. The trim removed 2 bases at V and 3 bases at J, leaving 8 bases unmatched. This CDR3 has 18 amino acids. CDR1 SGHVS and CDR2 FNYEAQ come from the germline V gene. The CDR3 protein is CASSLTLAGGTDTGELFF. Here the CDR3 DNA reads TGTGCCAGCAGCTTAACGCTAGCGGGAGGTACGGACACCGGGGAGCTGTTTTTT.

The rearrangement links TRBV5-6 to TRBJ2-7; 8 bases fit TRBD1. The CDR3 runs to 14 residues. The V gene end was trimmed by 3 bases and the J gene end by 5 bases; junction bases not matched to a gene: 7. CDR1 and CDR2 (germline): SGHDT, YYEEEE. CDR3 DNA sequence: TGTGCCAGCAGCTCCCGACAGGGGAGGAACGAGCAGTACTTC. Its translation: CASSSRQGRNEQYF.

The chain is built from TRBV15 and TRBJ1-6; D perhaps matches TRBD1 (6 bases). V was shortened by 1 base and J by 5 bases, with 9 bases between the two germline ends. This CDR3 region has 15 residues. Germline V CDR1 and CDR2: LNHNV, YYDKDF (reference sequence). CDR3 nucleotide sequence: TGTGCCACCAGCAGAGGCAGGGGCGATAATTCACCCCTCCACTTT. Translation: CATSRGRGDNSPLHF.

The chain is built from TRBV21-1 and TRBJ1-3; the listed D gene, TRBD1, was not tested against the DNA. TRBV21-1 is a pseudogene locus. The CDR3 length is 20 residues. This CDR3 reads CASSRMQILETGPSGNTIYF. CDR3 nucleotides: TGTGCCAGCAGCAGAATGCAGATTCTGGAGACAGGGCCCTCTGGAAACACCATATATTTT.

On this clone itself: An end of the junction does not agree with germline; a read error may underlie this. J is TRBJ1-2 and V is TRBV7-2, with a weak D call TRBD1 (5 bases). The V gene's germline CDR1 is SGHTA and CDR2 FQGNSA. The length of the CDR3 is 16 residues. The CDR3 here is CASTQTSRGLNDGYTF. The DNA for the CDR3 is TGTGCCAGCACCCAAACCTCTCGGGGACTTAACGATGGCTACACCTTC.

This chain uses TRBV7-3 with TRBJ2-1; possible D gene TRBD1, 6 bases. The length of the CDR3 is 14 residues. Germline lookup yields CDR1 SGHTA and CDR2 FQGTGA. V was shortened by 5 bases and J by 8 bases, with 16 bases between the two germline ends. CDR3 sequence reads: CASSPANRDHEQFF. CDR3 in DNA: TGTGCCAGCAGCCCCGCCAACAGGGATCATGAGCAGTTCTTC.

The J gene is TRBJ2-2, the V gene TRBV7-2; weak D call: TRBD2 (6 bases). CDR1 SGHTA and CDR2 FQGNSA come from the germline V gene. Between the trimmed V and J ends, which lost 4 bases and 2 bases, there was a span of 11 bases. The length of the CDR3 is 15 residues. CDR3 nucleotides: TGTGCCAGCAGCTACTATAGCGGAAACACCGGGGAGCTGTTTTTT. As protein: CASSYYSGNTGELFF.

The chain uses TRBV28 and TRBJ1-2, with 9 bases that match TRBD1. V trimming: 8 bases; J trimming: 5 bases; junction bases outside the gene matches: 6. From germline, CDR1 is MDHEN and CDR2 SYDVKM. CDR3 length: 13 amino acids. CDR3 DNA sequence: TGTGCCAGCGGGGGACAGGGAGGTTATGGCTACACCTTC. Translating gives CASGGQGGYGYTF.